This TCR beta chain was identified in a study of blood T cell repertoires in COVID-19. The overall study: COVID-19 samples from acute and convalescent phases originated in the United States, Italy and Spain. T cells, B-cell-depleted T cells, or PBMCs supplied cDNA or gDNA.

Original data processing: Estimates of nucleated cell counts were drawn from the amplification of reference gene primers. Measured with immunoSEQ multiplex PCR; TCRdb has only the in-frame clones, and not every one. V and J calls and clone size are as listed in that table; D and trimming were resolved from the DNA. The sample contains about 230,000 clones, 70% to 90% of which appear only once. What was sequenced was peripheral blood. This receptor was taken from a woman in her 70s with active or convalescent COVID-19.

CDR3 sequence: CASRPWGVGTEAFF. In DNA form, the CDR3 reads TGTGCCAGCAGACCCTGGGGCGTGGGCACTGAAGCTTTCTTT. V usage is TRBV5-6 and J usage is TRBJ1-1; possibly TRBD1 for D (5 bases). V was shortened by 5 bases and J by 4 bases, with 15 bases between the two germline ends. The CDR3 loop spans 14 amino acids. Germline V gives CDR1 SGHDT, CDR2 YYEEEE.